This is a list of T cell receptor beta chains from one sample in a study of T cell changes during pregnancy in multiple sclerosis. Method: immunoSEQ multiplex PCR; TCRdb's copy keeps in-frame clones and lacks some. The sample carries around 17,000 clones, approximately 96% recorded once. Sequenced material: peripheral blood, taken in the third trimester of pregnancy. These receptors all come from a female donor with multiple sclerosis, enrolled in a pregnancy study. CDR3s include the opening cysteine and the closing phenylalanine or tryptophan. The D gene is left open where the match is weak. Size values are once, few and many counts, or a class for expanded clones, and some rows have none.

d_gene	abundance	j_gene	v_gene	CDR3aa	CDR3nt
.	.	TRBJ1-1	TRBV27	CASSPLGQKAFF	TGTGCCAGCAGTCCCCTCGGACAGAAAGCTTTCTTT
TRBD1	.	TRBJ2-7	TRBV5-5	CASSLGDSSYEQYF	TGTGCCAGCAGCTTGGGGGACAGCTCCTACGAGCAGTACTTC
TRBD2	.	TRBJ2-1	TRBV6-1	CASSEWEGTYNEQFF	TGTGCCAGCAGTGAATGGGAGGGCACCTACAATGAGCAGTTCTTC
.	.	TRBJ2-2	TRBV15	CATSRDSGGELFF	TGTGCCACCAGCAGAGATTCCGGCGGGGAGCTGTTTTTT
.	.	TRBJ2-3	TRBV29-1	CSVDQGTDTQYF	TGCAGCGTTGATCAGGGCACAGATACGCAGTATTTT
.	.	TRBJ2-5	TRBV7-3	CASSLGGLYQETQYF	TGTGCCAGCAGCTTGGGCGGGTTGTACCAAGAGACCCAGTACTTC
TRBD1	once	TRBJ2-2	TRBV27	CASSPPDRGPENTGELFF	TGTGCCAGCAGTCCTCCGGACAGGGGGCCTGAGAACACCGGGGAGCTGTTTTTT
.	.	TRBJ2-7	TRBV27	CASSLSSFSYEQYF	TGTGCCAGCAGCCTCAGTTCCTTCTCCTACGAGCAGTACTTC
.	once	TRBJ2-2	TRBV4-1	CASSQGQDWTGELFF	TGCGCCAGCAGCCAAGGGCAGGATTGGACCGGGGAGCTGTTTTTT
TRBD2	.	TRBJ2-1	TRBV19	CASSMPSGLAGGRSSYNEQFF	TGTGCCAGTAGTATGCCCTCTGGACTAGCGGGAGGCAGGAGCTCCTACAATGAGCAGTTCTTC
TRBD2	.	TRBJ2-1	TRBV18	CASSPLGLAVMSSYNEQFF	TGTGCCAGCTCACCCCTAGGACTAGCGGTAATGAGCTCCTACAATGAGCAGTTCTTC
.	.	TRBJ1-1	TRBV6-5	CASSPQRGNTEAFF	TGTGCCAGCAGTCCACAGCGGGGGAACACTGAAGCTTTCTTT
.	.	TRBJ1-1	TRBV27	CASSLRGNTEAFF	TGTGCCAGCAGTTTACGGGGGAACACTGAAGCTTTCTTT
TRBD1	.	TRBJ1-5	TRBV28	CASSYAGQGVRQPQHF	TGTGCCAGCAGCTACGCTGGACAGGGGGTGCGTCAGCCCCAGCATTTT
.	.	TRBJ2-2	TRBV7-2	CASSLRRGVNTGELFF	TGTGCCAGCAGCTTACGCAGGGGAGTGAACACCGGGGAGCTGTTTTTT
.	.	TRBJ2-6	TRBV28	CASSFTTGVSSGANVLTF	TGTGCCAGCAGTTTTACGACGGGAGTAAGCTCTGGGGCCAACGTCCTGACTTTC
TRBD1	.	TRBJ2-2	TRBV6-6	CASNPRRQGAAGELFF	TGTGCCAGCAATCCCAGAAGACAGGGGGCCGCCGGGGAGCTGTTTTTT
.	.	TRBJ2-7	TRBV4-1	CASSQGRTARDEQYF	TGCGCCAGCAGCCAAGGCCGGACAGCGCGGGACGAGCAGTACTTC
TRBD1	.	TRBJ1-5	TRBV18	CASSPDRGNQPQHF	TGTGCCAGCTCACCGGACAGGGGGAATCAGCCCCAGCATTTT
TRBD1	.	TRBJ1-2	TRBV6-1	CASSEPRTGSGYTF	TGTGCCAGCAGTGAACCTCGGACAGGGAGTGGCTACACCTTC
TRBD2	.	TRBJ2-1	TRBV29-1	CSTSGTSDSYNEQFF	TGCAGCACCTCCGGGACTAGCGACTCCTACAATGAGCAGTTCTTC
TRBD2	.	TRBJ2-7	TRBV10-1	CAGGTSGTTEQYF	TGCGCCGGGGGGACTAGCGGAACTACTGAGCAGTACTTC
TRBD2	.	TRBJ2-1	TRBV9	CASSVGIGLAGADNEQFF	TGTGCCAGCAGCGTAGGTATAGGACTAGCGGGAGCTGACAATGAGCAGTTCTTC
TRBD2	once	TRBJ2-1	TRBV27	CASQTRGTSGGYSYNEQFF	TGTGCCAGCCAAACCCGGGGGACTAGCGGGGGGTACTCCTACAATGAGCAGTTCTTC
.	.	TRBJ2-5	TRBV28	CTSSLGEWAQETQYF	TGTACCAGCAGCCTTGGGGAGTGGGCCCAAGAGACCCAGTACTTC
TRBD2	.	TRBJ2-7	TRBV4-2	CASKETAGGSYEQYF	TGTGCCAGCAAGGAAACAGCGGGGGGTTCCTACGAGCAGTACTTC
TRBD1	.	TRBJ1-5	TRBV19	CASTSTGTNQPQHF	TGTGCCAGTACTTCGACAGGGACCAATCAGCCCCAGCATTTT
.	few	TRBJ2-5	TRBV19	CASSWINRQETQYF	TGTGCCAGTAGCTGGATAAACAGGCAAGAGACCCAGTACTTC
TRBD2	few	TRBJ2-3	TRBV5-1	CASSLSLAGGQDTQYF	TGCGCCAGCAGCTTGAGCCTAGCGGGAGGACAAGATACGCAGTATTTT
.	.	TRBJ2-3	TRBV15	CATSRGHGTDTQYF	TGTGCCACCAGCAGAGGTCATGGCACAGATACGCAGTATTTT
.	.	TRBJ2-7	TRBV4-3	CASSQVLGGVGEQYF	TGCGCCAGCAGCCAAGTGCTCGGGGGAGTAGGCGAGCAGTACTTC
TRBD1	.	TRBJ2-7	TRBV7-6	CASSLYWGQGINEQYF	TGTGCCAGCAGCTTATATTGGGGACAGGGAATAAACGAGCAGTACTTC
.	.	TRBJ2-2	TRBV2	CASSLSRNTGELFF	TGTGCCAGCAGCCTATCCCGAAACACCGGGGAGCTGTTTTTT
.	.	TRBJ2-7	TRBV14	CASSQGNRFGDEQYF	TGTGCCAGCAGCCAAGGGAACCGGTTCGGGGACGAGCAGTACTTC
.	.	TRBJ2-7	TRBV4-2	CASSQESTPTGEQYF	TGTGCCAGCAGCCAAGAGAGCACTCCTACGGGGGAGCAGTACTTC
TRBD1	.	TRBJ1-6	TRBV5-5	CASSYSTGTGSPLHF	TGTGCCAGCAGCTACTCGACAGGGACAGGGTCACCCCTCCACTTT
TRBD2	.	TRBJ2-5	TRBV7-2	CASSLLGGARETQYF	TGTGCCAGCAGCCTTCTCGGGGGGGCCCGTGAGACCCAGTACTTC
.	.	TRBJ1-2	TRBV7-8	CASSPGVGAKLYGYTF	TGTGCCAGCAGCCCAGGGGTTGGGGCTAAACTCTATGGCTACACCTTC
.	.	TRBJ2-5	TRBV6-1	CASSRWAGQETQYF	TGTGCCAGCAGTCGATGGGCCGGCCAAGAGACCCAGTACTTC
.	.	TRBJ1-2	TRBV7-8	CASSFILGGGGYTF	TGTGCCAGCAGCTTCATTTTGGGCGGGGGAGGCTACACCTTC
TRBD1	.	TRBJ1-5	TRBV30	CAWGTAPNQPQHF	TGTGCCTGGGGGACAGCCCCTAATCAGCCCCAGCATTTT
.	.	TRBJ2-3	TRBV9	CASSVGTARGDTQYF	TGTGCCAGCAGCGTAGGGACAGCACGCGGGGATACGCAGTATTTT
.	.	TRBJ1-4	TRBV2	CASSRTTPTNEKLFF	TGTGCCAGCAGTAGGACTACTCCAACTAATGAAAAACTGTTTTTT
.	.	TRBJ1-5	TRBV2	CASSESRRGGRGQPQHF	TGTGCCAGCAGTGAAAGCAGGAGGGGTGGGAGGGGTCAGCCCCAGCATTTT
TRBD2	.	TRBJ2-7	TRBV18	CASSPGEGGTYEQYF	TGTGCCAGCTCACCAGGGGAGGGAGGCACCTACGAGCAGTACTTC
.	.	TRBJ2-2	TRBV6-5	CASRSGEIDTGELFF	TGTGCCAGCCGAAGTGGGGAGATCGACACCGGGGAGCTGTTTTTT
.	.	TRBJ1-2	TRBV18	CASSPIPAGSYGYTF	TGTGCCAGCTCACCCATCCCGGCGGGTTCCTATGGCTACACCTTC
TRBD2	once	TRBJ2-5	TRBV10-1	CASSEAGAGETQYF	TGCGCCAGCAGCGAAGCGGGAGCTGGCGAGACCCAGTACTTC
TRBD1	once	TRBJ1-2	TRBV28	CASSSTGGKGGYTF	TGTGCCAGCAGTTCGACAGGGGGGAAGGGTGGCTACACCTTC
TRBD2	once	TRBJ2-2	TRBV13	CASSFREGGELFF	TGTGCCAGCAGCTTCCGGGAGGGCGGGGAGCTGTTTTTT
.	once	TRBJ1-1	TRBV6-1	CASSEAHFLAGAFF	TGTGCCAGCAGTGAAGCGCACTTTCTTGCGGGAGCTTTCTTT
TRBD1	few	TRBJ1-5	TRBV6-1	CASSWTGGIDQPQHF	TGTGCCAGCAGCTGGACAGGGGGCATCGATCAGCCCCAGCATTTT
.	.	TRBJ1-5	TRBV7-9	CASSLGTPNQPQHF	TGTGCCAGCAGCCTAGGGACACCCAATCAGCCCCAGCATTTT
TRBD2	.	TRBJ2-5	TRBV29-1	CSVEPRTSAQGQETQYF	TGCAGCGTTGAACCCCGGACTAGCGCTCAGGGCCAAGAGACCCAGTACTTC
TRBD1	.	TRBJ1-1	TRBV28	CASSFHRGGEAFF	TGTGCCAGCAGTTTCCACAGGGGAGGTGAAGCTTTCTTT
.	.	TRBJ2-2	TRBV10-3	CAISAEAGGALNTGELFF	TGTGCCATCAGTGCCGAGGCGGGCGGAGCCCTGAACACCGGGGAGCTGTTTTTT
TRBD1	.	TRBJ1-2	TRBV7-3	CASSPTGDYGYTF	TGTGCCAGCAGCCCCACAGGGGACTATGGCTACACCTTC
TRBD1	.	TRBJ2-5	TRBV7-9	CASSLGAGGEETQYF	TGTGCCAGCAGCTTAGGGGCAGGGGGCGAAGAGACCCAGTACTTC
.	once	TRBJ1-1	TRBV11-2	CASSRTMNTEAFF	TGTGCCAGCAGCCGAACAATGAACACTGAAGCTTTCTTT